Listed below are T cell receptor beta chains from one sample, sequenced in a study of OX40 agonist ivuxolimab in advanced cancers. Produced via immunoSEQ multiplex PCR; TCRdb's table is partial and in-frame only. The sample comprises 45,000 or so clones, roughly 86% of which are singletons, and 0.85% to 1.1% rests with the top ten. Sequences were derived from CD4+ or CD8+ T cells sorted from blood, sampled in a trial of the OX40 agonist ivuxolimab. These receptors were taken from an adult with an advanced solid tumor such as melanoma, head and neck, liver or kidney cancer. Both conserved end residues are part of each CDR3. The order of the fields is V gene, J gene, D gene, clone size, CDR3 DNA, CDR3 protein. The D gene is left open where the match is weak. Clone size, where shown, is once, few, many, or a class for clones that have expanded.

TRBV7-6	TRBJ2-3	NA	NA	TGTGCCAGCACCACCCTCTTGGGGGGAGCAGATACGCAGTATTTT	CASTTLLGGADTQYF
TRBV5-3	TRBJ2-7	TRBD2	NA	TGTGCCAGAAGCTCTGGTGTGGGGACAGTGGGACTAGCGGGAGACTACGAGCAGTACTTC	CARSSGVGTVGLAGDYEQYF
TRBV5-6	TRBJ2-1	NA	NA	TGTGCCAGCAGCTTGGGGGGCCGGACTGAGCAGTTCTTC	CASSLGGRTEQFF
TRBV28	TRBJ1-5	NA	few	TGTGCCAGCAGTTGGAACAGTTTCACTCAGCCCCAGCATTTT	CASSWNSFTQPQHF
TRBV6-5	TRBJ1-2	TRBD1	NA	TGTGCCAGCAGTTACTCTTACAGGGGAGAAGGTGGCTACACCTTC	CASSYSYRGEGGYTF
TRBV7-2	TRBJ2-2	NA	NA	TGTGCCAGCAGCTTTTCAGGGAACACCGGGGAGCTGTTTTTT	CASSFSGNTGELFF
TRBV9	TRBJ2-5	NA	NA	TGTGCCAGCAGCGCCGACCACAATCACAAAGAGACCCAGTACTTC	CASSADHNHKETQYF
TRBV5-6	TRBJ2-7	TRBD2	NA	TGTGCCAGCAGTCGAAGGACTAGCGGGAGCCGGGAGCAGTACTTC	CASSRRTSGSREQYF
TRBV14	TRBJ1-4	NA	NA	TGTGCCAGCAGCCAGGGGTATAAGGAAAAACTGTTTTTT	CASSQGYKEKLFF
TRBV7-9	TRBJ2-3	NA	NA	TGTGCCAGCAGAAAGGGGTCTAACACAGATACGCAGTATTTT	CASRKGSNTDTQYF
TRBV7-8	TRBJ1-2	TRBD1	NA	TGTGCCAGCAGCTTTACCCGACAGGGCAGTGGCTACACCTTC	CASSFTRQGSGYTF
TRBV4-1	TRBJ2-1	NA	NA	TGCGCCAGCAGCCAAGTTCGAGGCAGGGGCTCCTACAATGAGCAGTTCTTC	CASSQVRGRGSYNEQFF
TRBV21-1	TRBJ1-1	NA	NA	TGTGCCAGCCTGGAGGGGGGCGAGGCTGAAGCTTTCTTT	CASLEGGEAEAFF
TRBV29-1	TRBJ1-4	NA	NA	TGCAGCGTTTTAGGGGTTACTCATGAAAAACTGTTTTTT	CSVLGVTHEKLFF
TRBV11-2	TRBJ1-6	NA	NA	TGTGCCAGCAGCTTGGGGCATAATTCACCCCTCCACTTT	CASSLGHNSPLHF
TRBV7-2	TRBJ2-5	NA	NA	TGTGCCAGCAGCCGACAGGCCCCTCAAGAGACCCAGTACTTC	CASSRQAPQETQYF